The clone carrying this T cell receptor (beta chain) was counted once. Its antigen is unknown. The data were obtained in a study of cytomegalovirus exposure and HLA in healthy donors. Trimming left V 4 bases short and J 5 bases short, with 15 bases between. Per germline, CDR1 SGHDT and CDR2 YYEEEE. The CDR3 totals 14 residues. The study's findings and limits: About 90% or about 30% of the time was how often most TCR beta V segments were productive, according to an earlier analysis. The authors later found TCR association rates varying by HLA locus, with DRB1 most and HLA-C fewest. Most subjects had HLA-A and HLA-B alleles reportedly predicted accurately by TCR beta sequences. In a later analysis, V- and J-gene trimming of beta chains associated with a DCLRE1C missense variant, replicated independently.

Researchers ran the PCR with 60 Vbeta and 13 Jbeta primers. TCRdb's copy holds only in-frame clones and misses some; the assay was immunoSEQ multiplex PCR. The sample records about 65,000 clones, over 50% being singletons. The chain uses TRBV5-6 and TRBJ1-1; the D is unclear. The source material was PBMCs. The clonotype originates from a young man in good health and CMV-seronegative. The CDR3 sequence is CASSPNGEDTEAFF. CDR3 nucleotides: TGTGCCAGCAGCCCTAACGGGGAGGATACTGAAGCTTTCTTT.